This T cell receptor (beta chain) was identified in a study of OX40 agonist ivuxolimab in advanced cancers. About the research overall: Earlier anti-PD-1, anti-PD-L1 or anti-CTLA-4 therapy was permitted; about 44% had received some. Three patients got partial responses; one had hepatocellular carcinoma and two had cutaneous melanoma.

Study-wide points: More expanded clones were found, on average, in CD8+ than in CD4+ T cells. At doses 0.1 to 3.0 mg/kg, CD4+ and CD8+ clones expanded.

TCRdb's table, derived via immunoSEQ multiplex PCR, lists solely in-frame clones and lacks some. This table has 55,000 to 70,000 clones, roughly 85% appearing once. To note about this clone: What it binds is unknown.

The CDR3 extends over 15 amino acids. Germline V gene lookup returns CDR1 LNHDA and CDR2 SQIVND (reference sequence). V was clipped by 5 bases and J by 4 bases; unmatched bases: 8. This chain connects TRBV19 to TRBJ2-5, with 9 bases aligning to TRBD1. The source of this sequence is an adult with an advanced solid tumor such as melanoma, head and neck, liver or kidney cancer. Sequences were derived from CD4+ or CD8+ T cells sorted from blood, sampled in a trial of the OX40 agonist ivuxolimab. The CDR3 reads CASSLRDRVRETQYF. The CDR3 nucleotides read TGTGCCAGTAGTTTAAGGGACAGGGTACGAGAGACCCAGTACTTC.